The clone carrying this T cell receptor beta chain was recorded only once. The junction and the germline gene differ at one end; a read error may be behind it. Looked up from germline, CDR1 is MNHNS and CDR2 is SASEGT. CDR3 length: 14 amino acids. This sample was taken from a study of blood T cell repertoires in COVID-19. On the study more broadly: Researchers got acute and convalescent COVID-19 samples from the United States, Italy and Spain. Sample material is recorded as cDNA or gDNA derived from T cells, B-cell-depleted T cells, or PBMCs.

In the authors' workflow: From reference gene primer amplification, estimates of nucleated cell counts were derived. The assay was immunoSEQ multiplex PCR, and TCRdb's table has in-frame clones only and misses some. That table is the source of V, J and clone size, and D and trimming were worked out from the DNA. The repertoire holds some 83,000 clones, roughly 78% seen once, with around a fifth in the top ten. Sample: peripheral blood. The genes are TRBV6-1 and TRBJ1-4; D might be TRBD1 (5 bases). This receptor was identified in a human donor in a cohort sampled during active COVID-19. The CDR3 sequence is CASSESTVNERLFF. The CDR3 nucleotides are TGTGCCAGCAGTGAATCGACAGTAAATGAAAGACTGTTTTTT.